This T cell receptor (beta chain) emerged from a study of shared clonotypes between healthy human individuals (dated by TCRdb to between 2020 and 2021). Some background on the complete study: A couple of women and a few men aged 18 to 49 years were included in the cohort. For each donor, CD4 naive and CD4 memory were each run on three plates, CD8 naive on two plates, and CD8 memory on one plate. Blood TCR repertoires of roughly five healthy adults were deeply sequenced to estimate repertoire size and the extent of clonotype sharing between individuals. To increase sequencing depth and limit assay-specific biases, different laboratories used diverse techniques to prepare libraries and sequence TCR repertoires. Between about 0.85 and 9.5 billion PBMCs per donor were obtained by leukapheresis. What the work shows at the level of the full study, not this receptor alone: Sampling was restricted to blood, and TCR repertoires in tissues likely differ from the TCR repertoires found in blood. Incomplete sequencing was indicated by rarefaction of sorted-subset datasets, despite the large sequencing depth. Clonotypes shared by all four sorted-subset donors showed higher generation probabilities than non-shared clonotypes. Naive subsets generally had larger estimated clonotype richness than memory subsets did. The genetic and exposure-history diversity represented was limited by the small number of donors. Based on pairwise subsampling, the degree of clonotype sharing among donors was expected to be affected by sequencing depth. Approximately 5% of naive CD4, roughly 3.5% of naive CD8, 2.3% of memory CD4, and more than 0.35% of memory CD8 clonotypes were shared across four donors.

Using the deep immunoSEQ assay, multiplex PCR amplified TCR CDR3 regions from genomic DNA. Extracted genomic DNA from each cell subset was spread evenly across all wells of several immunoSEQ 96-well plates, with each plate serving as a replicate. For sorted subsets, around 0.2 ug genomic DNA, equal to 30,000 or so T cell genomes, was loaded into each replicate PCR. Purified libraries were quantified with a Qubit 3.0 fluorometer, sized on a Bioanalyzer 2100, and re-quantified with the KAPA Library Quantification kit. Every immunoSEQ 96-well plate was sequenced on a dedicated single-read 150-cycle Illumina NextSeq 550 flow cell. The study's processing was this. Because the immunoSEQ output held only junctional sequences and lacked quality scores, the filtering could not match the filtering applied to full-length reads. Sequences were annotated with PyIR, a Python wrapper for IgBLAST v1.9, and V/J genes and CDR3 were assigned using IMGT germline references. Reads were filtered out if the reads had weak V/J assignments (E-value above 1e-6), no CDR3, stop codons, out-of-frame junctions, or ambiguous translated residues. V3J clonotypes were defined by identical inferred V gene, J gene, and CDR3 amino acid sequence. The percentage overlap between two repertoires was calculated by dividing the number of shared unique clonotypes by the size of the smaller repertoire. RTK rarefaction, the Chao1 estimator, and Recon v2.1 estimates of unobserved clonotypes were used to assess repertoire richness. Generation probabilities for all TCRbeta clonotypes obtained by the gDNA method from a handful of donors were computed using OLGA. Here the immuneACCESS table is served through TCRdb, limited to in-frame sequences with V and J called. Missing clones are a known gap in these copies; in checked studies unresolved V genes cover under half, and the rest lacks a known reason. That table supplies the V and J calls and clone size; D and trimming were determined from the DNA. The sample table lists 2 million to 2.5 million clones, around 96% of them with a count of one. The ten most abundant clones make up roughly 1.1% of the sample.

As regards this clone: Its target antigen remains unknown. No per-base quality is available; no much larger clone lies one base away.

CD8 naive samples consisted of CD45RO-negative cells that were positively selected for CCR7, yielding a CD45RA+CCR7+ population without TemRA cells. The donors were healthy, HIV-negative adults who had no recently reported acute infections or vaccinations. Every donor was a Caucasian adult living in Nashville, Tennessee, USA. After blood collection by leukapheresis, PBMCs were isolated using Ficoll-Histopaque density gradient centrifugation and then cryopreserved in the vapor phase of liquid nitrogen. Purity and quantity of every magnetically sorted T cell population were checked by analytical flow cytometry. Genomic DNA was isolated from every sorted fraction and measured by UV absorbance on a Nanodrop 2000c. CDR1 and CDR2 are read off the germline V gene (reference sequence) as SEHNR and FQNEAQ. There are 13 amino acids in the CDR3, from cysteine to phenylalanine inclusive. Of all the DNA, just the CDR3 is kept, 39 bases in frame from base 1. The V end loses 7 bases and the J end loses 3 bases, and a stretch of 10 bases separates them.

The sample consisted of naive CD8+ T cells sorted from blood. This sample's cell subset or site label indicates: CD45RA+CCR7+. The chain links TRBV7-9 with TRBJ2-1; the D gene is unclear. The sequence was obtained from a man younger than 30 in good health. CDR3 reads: CASTIDGYNEQFF. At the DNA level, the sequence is TGTGCCAGCACCATCGACGGCTACAATGAGCAGTTCTTC.